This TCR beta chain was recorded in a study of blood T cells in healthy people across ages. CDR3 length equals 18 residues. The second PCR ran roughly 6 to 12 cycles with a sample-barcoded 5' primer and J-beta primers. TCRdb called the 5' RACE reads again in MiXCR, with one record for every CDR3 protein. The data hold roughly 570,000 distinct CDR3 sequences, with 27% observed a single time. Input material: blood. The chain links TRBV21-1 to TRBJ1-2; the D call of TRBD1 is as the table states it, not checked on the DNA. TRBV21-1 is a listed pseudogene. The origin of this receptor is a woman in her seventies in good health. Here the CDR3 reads CASSSQVPSGTGNYGYTF. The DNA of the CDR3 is TGTGCCAGCAGCTCCCAAGTTCCCTCAGGGACGGGCAACTATGGCTACACCTTC.